This is a list of T cell receptor beta chains from one sample in a study of Ad26.COV2.S vaccination and SARS-CoV-2 variants. Method: immunoSEQ multiplex PCR; TCRdb's copy keeps in-frame clones and lacks some. The repertoire holds approximately 250,000 clones, around nine tenths seen once, with about 2.7% in the top ten. The source material was peripheral blood, sampled in a trial of Ad26.COV2.S vaccine versus placebo. The receptors derive from a person between 18 and 65 years old who received the Ad26.COV2.S COVID-19 vaccine or a placebo. Each CDR3 is given with its conserved first and last residue. Fields, in order: clone size, D gene, V gene, J gene, CDR3 DNA, CDR3 protein. A D gene is named only where the DNA matches it firmly. Clone size is not always given. Where it is, it says once, few, many or a class for expanded clones.

clone_size: -; d_call: -; v_call: TRBV19; j_call: TRBJ1-1; cdr3_nt: TGTGCCAGTTTTCTCATGGGTCCTGGAGTGACTGAAGCTTTCTTT; cdr3_aa: CASFLMGPGVTEAFF
clone_size: few; d_call: TRBD1; v_call: TRBV15; j_call: TRBJ1-5; cdr3_nt: TGTGCCACCAGCGCGGGACAGGGGGGACAGCCCCAGCATTTT; cdr3_aa: CATSAGQGGQPQHF
clone_size: -; d_call: -; v_call: TRBV5-1; j_call: TRBJ2-2; cdr3_nt: TGCGCCAGCAGCTTGCAAGGACTATTGAACACCGGGGAGCTGTTTTTT; cdr3_aa: CASSLQGLLNTGELFF
clone_size: -; d_call: -; v_call: TRBV7-8; j_call: TRBJ1-3; cdr3_nt: TGTGCCAGCAGCTTAAAACCTTACGCCGGCCCTGCTGGAAACACCATATATTTT; cdr3_aa: CASSLKPYAGPAGNTIYF
clone_size: -; d_call: TRBD2; v_call: TRBV18; j_call: TRBJ2-1; cdr3_nt: TGTGCCAGCTCTCAAGGACTAGGCTCGGATGAGCAGTTCTTC; cdr3_aa: CASSQGLGSDEQFF
clone_size: -; d_call: -; v_call: TRBV6-2/TRBV6-3; j_call: TRBJ2-2; cdr3_nt: TGTGCCAGCAGTACGCAACTAGTGAGGTACACCGGGGAGCTGTTTTTT; cdr3_aa: CASSTQLVRYTGELFF
clone_size: once; d_call: -; v_call: TRBV4-2; j_call: TRBJ2-2; cdr3_nt: TGTGCCAGCAGCCCGGGACACATAAACACCGGGGAGCTGTTTTTT; cdr3_aa: CASSPGHINTGELFF
clone_size: once; d_call: TRBD1; v_call: TRBV6-5; j_call: TRBJ1-5; cdr3_nt: TGTGCCAGCAGTTTAACGGGACAGCTTAGCAATCAGCCCCAGCATTTT; cdr3_aa: CASSLTGQLSNQPQHF
clone_size: -; d_call: -; v_call: TRBV6-5; j_call: TRBJ2-1; cdr3_nt: TGTGCCAGCAGTTACTCGACAGGAGAGCAGTTCTTC; cdr3_aa: CASSYSTGEQFF
clone_size: -; d_call: TRBD1; v_call: TRBV7-2; j_call: TRBJ2-1; cdr3_nt: TGTGCCAGCGGGTCGACAGGGATTTACAATGAGCAGTTCTTC; cdr3_aa: CASGSTGIYNEQFF
clone_size: -; d_call: TRBD1; v_call: TRBV6-1; j_call: TRBJ1-5; cdr3_nt: TGTGCCAGCAGTGAAGGGATGACAGGGAGACATCAGCCCCAGCATTTT; cdr3_aa: CASSEGMTGRHQPQHF
clone_size: -; d_call: -; v_call: TRBV7-9; j_call: TRBJ2-3; cdr3_nt: TGTGCCAGCAGCTTATTGGGTGGGCAGGGGCACCCAGATACGCAGTATTTT; cdr3_aa: CASSLLGGQGHPDTQYF
clone_size: -; d_call: -; v_call: TRBV19; j_call: TRBJ2-1; cdr3_nt: TGTGCCAGTAGTTTGGCCCCAGGTGAGCAGTTCTTC; cdr3_aa: CASSLAPGEQFF
clone_size: -; d_call: -; v_call: TRBV4-3; j_call: TRBJ2-7; cdr3_nt: TGCGCCAGCAGCCCCCGCGGCACCCCTTACGAGCAGTACTTC; cdr3_aa: CASSPRGTPYEQYF
clone_size: -; d_call: -; v_call: TRBV19; j_call: TRBJ1-2; cdr3_nt: TGTGCCAGTAGTATTGGAATGTCAGGGGTTAACTATGGCTACACCTTC; cdr3_aa: CASSIGMSGVNYGYTF
clone_size: -; d_call: -; v_call: TRBV12-5; j_call: TRBJ1-1; cdr3_nt: TGTGCTAGTGGTTTGGCTGGGGGGAGGGAACCTCGGCAGGGGAGGACTGAAGCTTTCTTT; cdr3_aa: CASGLAGGREPRQGRTEAFF
clone_size: -; d_call: TRBD1; v_call: TRBV9; j_call: TRBJ2-1; cdr3_nt: TGTGCCAGCAGCAAATCCGGGACAGAGTACAATGAGCAGTTCTTC; cdr3_aa: CASSKSGTEYNEQFF
clone_size: -; d_call: TRBD1; v_call: TRBV19; j_call: TRBJ1-1; cdr3_nt: TGTGCCAGTAGCGGGACAGGGGGAAGGTATACTGAAGCTTTCTTT; cdr3_aa: CASSGTGGRYTEAFF
clone_size: -; d_call: TRBD1; v_call: TRBV7-2; j_call: TRBJ1-4; cdr3_nt: TGTGCCAGCAGCTCGCTCACAGGGGGCGGAAATGAAAAACTGTTTTTT; cdr3_aa: CASSSLTGGGNEKLFF
clone_size: -; d_call: -; v_call: TRBV7-8; j_call: TRBJ1-6; cdr3_nt: TGTGCCAGCAGCTTAGCCAGGGATAATTCACCCCTCCACTTT; cdr3_aa: CASSLARDNSPLHF
clone_size: once; d_call: -; v_call: TRBV20-1; j_call: TRBJ2-5; cdr3_nt: TGCAGTGCTACTGAGGTTGTCAGGCAAGAGACCCAGTACTTC; cdr3_aa: CSATEVVRQETQYF
clone_size: -; d_call: -; v_call: TRBV11-2; j_call: TRBJ2-4; cdr3_nt: TGTGCCAGCAGCTTAGCTAAGGGGATAGCCAAAAACATTCAGTACTTC; cdr3_aa: CASSLAKGIAKNIQYF
clone_size: -; d_call: -; v_call: TRBV11-1; j_call: TRBJ2-5; cdr3_nt: TGTGCCAGCAGCTATGATTATGGGGTCAGCCAGGAGACCCAGTACTTC; cdr3_aa: CASSYDYGVSQETQYF
clone_size: -; d_call: -; v_call: TRBV11-2; j_call: TRBJ1-1; cdr3_nt: TGTGCCAGCAGCTTAAACGGGATGAACACTGAAGCTTTCTTT; cdr3_aa: CASSLNGMNTEAFF
clone_size: -; d_call: -; v_call: TRBV30; j_call: TRBJ1-2; cdr3_nt: TGTGCCATTCGGTACTATGGCTACACCTTC; cdr3_aa: CAIRYYGYTF
clone_size: -; d_call: -; v_call: TRBV4-3; j_call: TRBJ2-3; cdr3_nt: TGCGCCAGCAGCCTACAGGGAGGCGGCACAGATACGCAGTATTTT; cdr3_aa: CASSLQGGGTDTQYF
clone_size: -; d_call: -; v_call: TRBV9; j_call: TRBJ1-2; cdr3_nt: TGTGCCAGCAGCGACCGGTCCCAGGACGCTAACTATGGCTACACCTTC; cdr3_aa: CASSDRSQDANYGYTF
clone_size: -; d_call: TRBD1; v_call: TRBV14; j_call: TRBJ1-2; cdr3_nt: TGTGCCAGCAGCCAAGCAGACAGGGGTTACTCTAACTATGGCTACACCTTC; cdr3_aa: CASSQADRGYSNYGYTF
clone_size: -; d_call: -; v_call: TRBV11-3; j_call: TRBJ2-7; cdr3_nt: TGTGCCAGCAGCTTAGGAGGGGCGGGCTACGAGCAGTACTTC; cdr3_aa: CASSLGGAGYEQYF
clone_size: -; d_call: TRBD1; v_call: TRBV4-2; j_call: TRBJ1-2; cdr3_nt: TGTGCCAGCAGCCAAGTCCAGGGGGACTATGGCTACACCTTC; cdr3_aa: CASSQVQGDYGYTF
clone_size: -; d_call: TRBD1; v_call: TRBV27; j_call: TRBJ2-7; cdr3_nt: TGTGCCAGCAGACCCGAGGGACAGGGGTATAGGGAGCAGTACTTC; cdr3_aa: CASRPEGQGYREQYF
clone_size: -; d_call: TRBD1; v_call: TRBV18; j_call: TRBJ2-3; cdr3_nt: TGTGCCAGCTCACCTTCGGGACAGGGGGTGCAGTATTTT; cdr3_aa: CASSPSGQGVQYF
clone_size: -; d_call: -; v_call: TRBV27; j_call: TRBJ1-4; cdr3_nt: TGTGCCAGCAGTTTCGGGGGTGCAACTAATGAAAAACTGTTTTTT; cdr3_aa: CASSFGGATNEKLFF
clone_size: -; d_call: -; v_call: TRBV30; j_call: TRBJ1-5; cdr3_nt: TGTGCCTGGAGTCCGGGTCTTAATCAGCCCCAGCATTTT; cdr3_aa: CAWSPGLNQPQHF
clone_size: -; d_call: -; v_call: TRBV5-1; j_call: TRBJ2-5; cdr3_nt: TGCGCCAGCAGTATGAGGGAAGAGACCCAGTACTTC; cdr3_aa: CASSMREETQYF
clone_size: -; d_call: -; v_call: TRBV19; j_call: TRBJ2-7; cdr3_nt: TGTGCCAGTAGTTCCCCGAGACATGACATTGGCTTTCCCCACGAGCAGTACTTC; cdr3_aa: CASSSPRHDIGFPHEQYF
clone_size: -; d_call: TRBD1; v_call: TRBV18; j_call: TRBJ2-1; cdr3_nt: TGTGCCAGCTCACCGACAGGGTACGGCTACAATGAGCAGTTCTTC; cdr3_aa: CASSPTGYGYNEQFF
clone_size: -; d_call: -; v_call: TRBV6-5; j_call: TRBJ1-2; cdr3_nt: TGTGCCAGCAGGTCCAGCGGACGGAGCTATGGCTACACCTTC; cdr3_aa: CASRSSGRSYGYTF
clone_size: -; d_call: -; v_call: TRBV2; j_call: TRBJ2-1; cdr3_nt: TGTGCCAGCAAATTGGAAGGAGGTCCCTTCAATGAGCAGTTCTTC; cdr3_aa: CASKLEGGPFNEQFF
clone_size: -; d_call: TRBD2; v_call: TRBV24-1; j_call: TRBJ2-3; cdr3_nt: TGTGCCACCAGTGATCGTGGACTAGCGGGAGAGGCTAGAGATACGCAGTATTTT; cdr3_aa: CATSDRGLAGEARDTQYF
clone_size: -; d_call: -; v_call: TRBV19; j_call: TRBJ1-5; cdr3_nt: TGTGCCAGTAGTATAGGGGGGATAAGCAATCAGCCCCAGCATTTT; cdr3_aa: CASSIGGISNQPQHF
clone_size: -; d_call: TRBD1; v_call: TRBV9; j_call: TRBJ1-4; cdr3_nt: TGTGCCAGCAGTGCACCCGGGACAGGGGGAGAAAAACTGTTTTTT; cdr3_aa: CASSAPGTGGEKLFF
clone_size: -; d_call: -; v_call: TRBV6-1; j_call: TRBJ2-7; cdr3_nt: TGTGCCAGCAGTGACGCGCGTATCGAGCAGTACTTC; cdr3_aa: CASSDARIEQYF
clone_size: -; d_call: -; v_call: TRBV6-1; j_call: TRBJ1-4; cdr3_nt: TGTGCCAGCAGTGAAGGCCCGGCGAAACGCGAAAAACTGTTTTTT; cdr3_aa: CASSEGPAKREKLFF
clone_size: -; d_call: TRBD2; v_call: TRBV7-8; j_call: TRBJ2-5; cdr3_nt: TGTGCCAGCAGCCCGGGGACTAGCGGGGGGCGTGAGGCCCAGTACTTC; cdr3_aa: CASSPGTSGGREAQYF
clone_size: -; d_call: TRBD1; v_call: TRBV7-9; j_call: TRBJ2-4; cdr3_nt: TGTGCCAGCAGCAACCCCGCTGGACAGGACATTCAGTACTTC; cdr3_aa: CASSNPAGQDIQYF
clone_size: -; d_call: -; v_call: TRBV19; j_call: TRBJ2-5; cdr3_nt: TGTGCCAGTAGTCTCAACCTTCGACTCGTCCTGCCAGGGACCCAGTACTTC; cdr3_aa: CASSLNLRLVLPGTQYF
clone_size: few; d_call: TRBD1; v_call: TRBV15; j_call: TRBJ2-7; cdr3_nt: TGTGCCACCAGCCCGGGACAGGGCTACGAGCAGTACTTC; cdr3_aa: CATSPGQGYEQYF
clone_size: -; d_call: -; v_call: TRBV5-1; j_call: TRBJ1-2; cdr3_nt: TGCGCCAGCAGCTTGATGGAGAACTATGGCTACACCTTC; cdr3_aa: CASSLMENYGYTF
clone_size: -; d_call: TRBD2; v_call: TRBV18; j_call: TRBJ2-5; cdr3_nt: TGTGCCAGCTCACCACTCCCTAGCGGGGGGCAAGAGACCCAGTACTTC; cdr3_aa: CASSPLPSGGQETQYF
clone_size: once; d_call: -; v_call: TRBV18; j_call: TRBJ2-1; cdr3_nt: TGTGCCAGCTCACCGAGACGGGACACTGTTTCCAATGAGCAGTTCTTC; cdr3_aa: CASSPRRDTVSNEQFF
clone_size: -; d_call: -; v_call: TRBV11-3; j_call: TRBJ2-1; cdr3_nt: TGTGCCAGCAGCTTCCCCAGAGACAATGAGCAGTTCTTC; cdr3_aa: CASSFPRDNEQFF
clone_size: -; d_call: -; v_call: TRBV27; j_call: TRBJ1-5; cdr3_nt: TGTGCCAGCAGTTTTCGGTTTGACGGATCCCAGCCCCAGCATTTT; cdr3_aa: CASSFRFDGSQPQHF
clone_size: few; d_call: TRBD1; v_call: TRBV30; j_call: TRBJ1-1; cdr3_nt: TGTGCCTGGAGTACCCAACTCAGGGGGCTGGACACTGAAGCTTTCTTT; cdr3_aa: CAWSTQLRGLDTEAFF